These 14 T cell receptor beta chains came from one sample sequenced in a study of spatial heterogeneity in lung cancer. Study-wide results and limits: Counts of expanded intratumoral alpha and beta TCRs tracked tumor mutation counts.

These receptors' antigens are unknown. The time point denotes: sample taken at primary tumor resection. From the 5' RACE reads, TCRdb called clonotypes with MiXCR, one entry per CDR3 protein. The table records 20,000 to 25,000 distinct CDR3 sequences, around 5% of them present only once. The sample here was lung tumor tissue, taken at surgery. The receptors shown here come from a male donor with early-stage non-small cell lung cancer.

This clonotype was seen repeatedly, ten times or more. The chain couples TRBV24-1 to TRBJ2-7; D not certain. In germline, CDR1 is KGHDR, CDR2 SFDVKD. V lost 5 bases and J 2 bases, leaving 12 bases between the germline ends. The CDR3 has 14 residues. The CDR3, as DNA: TGTGCCACCAGTGCGGCAGGAAAACCCTACGAGCAGTACTTC. Encoded protein: CATSAAGKPYEQYF.

This clonotype was found many times. CDR3 region: CATSRGGNYGYTF. CDR3 bases: TGTGCCACCTCCCGAGGGGGTAACTATGGCTACACCTTC. The chain joins TRBV28 to TRBJ1-2; tentative D call: TRBD1 (6 bases). V was clipped by 10 bases and J by 1 base, with 13 bases between them. Germline-derived CDR1 and CDR2 are MDHEN and SYDVKM. This CDR3 region has 13 residues.

The table lists this clonotype with many counts. This sequence joins TRBV20-1 and TRBJ2-7; possibly TRBD1 for D (6 bases). Trimming stripped 5 bases from V and 5 bases from J, with 19 bases between. The length of the CDR3 is 14 residues. The germline gives CDR1 DFQATT, CDR2 SNEGSKA (reference sequence). The CDR3 is CSAPVPGGRDEQYF. DNA of the CDR3: TGCAGTGCTCCTGTCCCTGGGGGCCGGGACGAGCAGTACTTC.

The chain carries TRBV5-1 and TRBJ1-1; D might be TRBD1 (6 bases). The CDR3 consists of 17 residues. V dropped 1 base and J dropped 2 bases, with 18 bases sitting between them. CDR1 is SGHRS, CDR2 YFSETQ, per germline. This CDR3 reads CASSLPVGGSLNTEAFF. Here the CDR3 DNA reads TGCGCCAGCAGCTTGCCTGTTGGGGGCAGCTTAAACACTGAAGCTTTCTTT.

The sample holds many counts of this clonotype. The chain uses TRBV5-1 and TRBJ1-1; weak D call: TRBD1 (6 bases). The CDR3 spans 16 residues. Germline CDR1 reads SGHRS; CDR2 reads YFSETQ. Trimming cost V 4 bases and J 4 bases, with 20 bases left between them. Here the CDR3 reads CASSASLQGGGTEAFF. CDR3 nucleotide sequence: TGCGCCAGCAGCGCAAGCCTACAGGGTGGAGGCACTGAAGCTTTCTTT.

In its sample, this clonotype was seen many times. This CDR3 is CSAPRSLGVGTGELFF. CDR3 in DNA: TGCAGTGCTCCCCGTTCGTTAGGTGTGGGAACCGGGGAGCTGTTTTTT. The chain carries TRBV20-1 and TRBJ2-2; D is undetermined. This CDR3 spans 16 amino acids. The germline CDR1 and CDR2 sequences are DFQATT and SNEGSKA (reference sequence). The germline V and J ends were trimmed by 5 bases and 5 bases, with 21 bases remaining between them.

This clonotype was counted many times. The V gene is TRBV27, the J gene TRBJ2-5, with D possibly TRBD2 on 6 matching bases. Germline assignment: CDR1 MNHEY and CDR2 SMNVEV (reference sequence). V lost 3 bases and J lost 5, with 13 bases in between. CDR3 length: 14 residues. For the CDR3, the DNA is TGTGCCAGCAGTTTGGAGGGCCCCGCGGAGACCCAGTACTTC. This gives the protein CASSLEGPAETQYF.

This clonotype has only a few counts. CDR3 amino acids: CSASGGPDTQYF. The CDR3 bases are TGCAGTGCTAGTGGGGGCCCGGATACGCAGTATTTT. This chain uses TRBV20-1 with TRBJ2-3; possibly TRBD1 for D (6 bases). CDR1 and CDR2 from the germline V gene are DFQATT and SNEGSKA (reference sequence). V was shortened by 3 bases and J by 6 bases, with 10 bases between the two germline ends. The CDR3 has 12 residues.

J is TRBJ2-1 and V is TRBV7-9; D perhaps matches TRBD1 (5 bases). The germline CDR1 and CDR2 sequences are SEHNR and FQNEAQ (reference sequence). There are 14 residues in the CDR3. V was pared by 3 bases and J by 6 bases, with 12 bases between. CDR3 amino acids: CASSLETEINEQFF. The CDR3 region has the DNA TGTGCCAGCAGCTTGGAGACAGAGATCAATGAGCAGTTCTTC.

This clonotype was counted ten times or more. V is TRBV6-6 and J is TRBJ2-1, with TRBD1 as a possible D gene (6 bases). CDR3 size: 14 residues. Trimming shortened V by 6 bases and J by 7 bases, and 16 bases separated the two germline ends. Germline V lookup: CDR1 MNHNY, CDR2 SVGAGI (reference sequence). DNA of the CDR3: TGTGCCAGCAGAACAGGGTCGAGGTCAAATGAGCAGTTCTTC. Encoded protein: CASRTGSRSNEQFF.

This clonotype has at least ten counts. V and J are TRBV2 and TRBJ2-2; D is unclear. The CDR3 is 15 residues long. V lost 7 bases to trimming and J lost 0 bases, with 12 bases between them. Germline V lookup: CDR1 SNHLY, CDR2 FYNNEI. Written as DNA, the CDR3 is TGTGCCAGCAAAGTGGCTTTTACGAACACCGGGGAGCTGTTTTTT. Residues: CASKVAFTNTGELFF. The entire variable domain, with the rest obtained from reference TRBV2 and TRBJ2-2, is as follows: EPEVTQTPSHQVTQMGQEVILRCVPISNHLYFYWYRQILGQKVEFLVSFYNNEISEKSEIFDDQFSVERPDGSNFTLKIRSTKLEDSAMYFCASKVAFTNTGELFFGEGSRLTVL.

This clonotype was seen repeatedly, ten times or more. V usage is TRBV15 and J usage is TRBJ1-5, with TRBD1 matching over 7 bases. This CDR3 has 15 residues. Germline CDR1 LNHNV, CDR2 YYDKDF (reference sequence). V lost 3 bases to trimming and J lost 3 bases; unmatched junction nucleotides: 5. DNA of the CDR3: TGTGCCACCAGCAGGACGGGGACAGTCAATCAGCCCCAGCATTTT. Protein sequence: CATSRTGTVNQPQHF.

There are many counts of this clonotype. The chain joins TRBV4-3 to TRBJ1-2; D gene unclear. The CDR3 is 16 residues long. Germline CDR1 reads LGHNA; CDR2 reads YSLEER. V lost 1 base, J lost 1 base, and 13 bases lay in between. In DNA, the CDR3 is TGCGCCAGCAGCCAAGCTGGGCGGGGTCGTAACTATGGCTACACCTTC. It codes for CASSQAGRGRNYGYTF.

This clonotype was observed many times. As DNA, the CDR3 is TGTGCCAGCACGACTGGAAACACCATATATTTT. This encodes CASTTGNTIYF. This chain uses TRBV2 with TRBJ1-3; the D is unclear. Per the germline V gene, CDR1 is SNHLY and CDR2 is FYNNEI. CDR3 length: 11 residues. Trimming removed 7 bases from V and 2 bases from J, with 3 bases in between.